The clone carrying this TCR beta chain was picked up a small number of times. What it recognizes is unknown. Researchers tagged individual cDNA molecules with unique molecular identifiers. Each CDR3 protein gets one entry after TCRdb re-called the 5' RACE reads with MiXCR. The table records some 45,000 distinct CDR3 sequences, roughly 7% of them present only once. The data belong to a study of early T cells in non-severe SARS-CoV-2 infection. Study-wide background: Sequencing used unsorted whole-blood bulk RNA, so chains lack pairing. Notes on the study in general: Private and CD4 specificities were missed by VDJdb matching, skewed to anti-spike CD8.

The clonotype comes from an adult who was a healthcare worker with PCR-confirmed SARS-CoV-2 infection or an uninfected control (not recorded which). Specimen: whole blood.

For the CDR3, the DNA is TGCAGCGTTGAAAAGCCCACTGCAGGTCGAAGCACAGATACGCAGTATTTT. Translation: CSVEKPTAGRSTDTQYF. The chain couples TRBV29-1 to TRBJ2-3; D unresolved. This CDR3 is built from 17 residues. The germline gives CDR1 SQVTM, CDR2 ANQGSEA. Trimming pared 2 bases from V and 0 bases from J, leaving 18 bases between.